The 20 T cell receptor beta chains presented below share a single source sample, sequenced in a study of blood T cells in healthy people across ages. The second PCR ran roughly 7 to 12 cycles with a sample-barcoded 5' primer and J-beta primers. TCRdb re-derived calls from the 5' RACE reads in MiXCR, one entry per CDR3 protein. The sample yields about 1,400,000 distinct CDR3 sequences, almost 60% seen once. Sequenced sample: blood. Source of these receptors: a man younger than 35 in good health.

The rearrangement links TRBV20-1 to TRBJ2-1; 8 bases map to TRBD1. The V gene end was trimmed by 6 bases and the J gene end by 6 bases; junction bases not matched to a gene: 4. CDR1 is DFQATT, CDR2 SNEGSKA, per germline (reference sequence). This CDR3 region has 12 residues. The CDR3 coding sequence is TGCAGTGCCCTTGGACAGGGCAATGAGCAGTTCTTC. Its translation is CSALGQGNEQFF.

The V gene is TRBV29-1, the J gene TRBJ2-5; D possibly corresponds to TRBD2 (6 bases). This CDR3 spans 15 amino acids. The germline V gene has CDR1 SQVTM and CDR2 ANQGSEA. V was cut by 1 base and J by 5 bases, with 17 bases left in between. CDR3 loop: CSVEVGGVGEETQYF. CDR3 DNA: TGCAGCGTTGAAGTAGGCGGGGTAGGGGAGGAGACCCAGTACTTC.

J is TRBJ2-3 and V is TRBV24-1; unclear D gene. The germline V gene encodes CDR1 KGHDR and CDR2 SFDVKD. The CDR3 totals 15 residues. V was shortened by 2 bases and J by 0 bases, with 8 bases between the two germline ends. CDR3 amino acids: CATSDSPPSTDTQYF. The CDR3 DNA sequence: TGTGCCACCAGTGATTCTCCGCCTAGCACAGATACGCAGTATTTT.

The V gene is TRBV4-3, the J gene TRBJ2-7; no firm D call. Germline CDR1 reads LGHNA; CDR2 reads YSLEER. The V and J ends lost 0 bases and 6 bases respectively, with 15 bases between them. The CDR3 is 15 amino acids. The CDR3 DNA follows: TGCGCCAGCAGCCAAGATCTGGGCCTTCAAGGCGAGCAGTACTTC. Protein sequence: CASSQDLGLQGEQYF.

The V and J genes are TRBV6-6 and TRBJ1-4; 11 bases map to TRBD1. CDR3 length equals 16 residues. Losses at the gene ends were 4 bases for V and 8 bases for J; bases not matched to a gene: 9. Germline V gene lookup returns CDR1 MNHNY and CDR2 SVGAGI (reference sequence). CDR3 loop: CASSWSDRGLKEKLFF. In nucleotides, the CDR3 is TGTGCCAGCAGTTGGTCGGACAGGGGGCTGAAGGAAAAACTGTTTTTT.

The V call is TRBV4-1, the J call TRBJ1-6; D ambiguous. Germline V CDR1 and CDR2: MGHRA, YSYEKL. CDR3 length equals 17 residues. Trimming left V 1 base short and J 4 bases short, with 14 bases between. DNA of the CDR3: TGCGCCAGCAGCCAAGGTGGATCGGGAAAATATAATTCACCCCTCCACTTT. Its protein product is CASSQGGSGKYNSPLHF.

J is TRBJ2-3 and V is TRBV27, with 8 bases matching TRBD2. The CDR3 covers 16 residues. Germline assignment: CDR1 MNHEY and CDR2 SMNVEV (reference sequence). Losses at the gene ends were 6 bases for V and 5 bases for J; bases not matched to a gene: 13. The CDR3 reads CASSLLLAEDGDTQYF. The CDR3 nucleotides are TGTGCCAGCAGCCTACTACTAGCGGAGGACGGAGATACGCAGTATTTT.

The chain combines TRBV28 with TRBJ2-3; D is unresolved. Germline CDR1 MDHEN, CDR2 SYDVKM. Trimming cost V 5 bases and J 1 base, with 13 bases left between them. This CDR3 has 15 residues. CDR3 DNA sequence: TGTGCCAGCAGTATCGGTTCTATTGGCACAGATACGCAGTATTTT. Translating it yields CASSIGSIGTDTQYF.

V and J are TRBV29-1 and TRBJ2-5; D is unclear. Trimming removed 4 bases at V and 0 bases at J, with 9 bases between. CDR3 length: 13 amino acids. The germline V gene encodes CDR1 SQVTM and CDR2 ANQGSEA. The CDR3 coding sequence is TGCAGCGTTGTGTTTGTCGACCAAGAGACCCAGTACTTC. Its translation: CSVVFVDQETQYF.

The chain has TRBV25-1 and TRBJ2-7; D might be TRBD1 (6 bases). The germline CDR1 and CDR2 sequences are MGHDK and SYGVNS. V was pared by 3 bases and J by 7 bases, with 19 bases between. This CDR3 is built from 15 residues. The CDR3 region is CASSESLHRVNEQYF. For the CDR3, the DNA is TGTGCCAGCAGTGAGAGTCTCCACAGGGTCAATGAGCAGTACTTC.

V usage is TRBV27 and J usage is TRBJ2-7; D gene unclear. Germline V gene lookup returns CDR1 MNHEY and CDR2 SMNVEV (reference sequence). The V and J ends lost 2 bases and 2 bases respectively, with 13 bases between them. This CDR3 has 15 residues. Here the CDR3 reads CASSLQISVPYEQYF. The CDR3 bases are TGTGCCAGCAGTTTACAAATCTCAGTCCCCTACGAGCAGTACTTC.

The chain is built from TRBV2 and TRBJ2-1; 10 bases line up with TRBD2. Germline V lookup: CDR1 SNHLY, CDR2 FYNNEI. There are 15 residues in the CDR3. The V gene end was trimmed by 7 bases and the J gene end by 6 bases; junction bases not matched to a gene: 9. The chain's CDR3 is CASTGWIAGGNEQFF. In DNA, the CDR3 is TGTGCCAGCACAGGGTGGATAGCGGGGGGCAATGAGCAGTTCTTC.

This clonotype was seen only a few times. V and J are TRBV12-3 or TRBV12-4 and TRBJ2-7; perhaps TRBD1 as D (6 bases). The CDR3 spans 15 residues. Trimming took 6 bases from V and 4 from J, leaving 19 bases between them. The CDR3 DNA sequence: TGTGCCAGCAGCGATTCAAGACGGGACAAATACGAGCAGTACTTC. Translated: CASSDSRRDKYEQYF.

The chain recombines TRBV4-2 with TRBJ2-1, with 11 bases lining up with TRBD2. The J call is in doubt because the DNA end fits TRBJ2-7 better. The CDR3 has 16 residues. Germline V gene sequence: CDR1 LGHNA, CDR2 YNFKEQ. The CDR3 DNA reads TGTGCCAGCAGCCAAGTAACTAGCGGGAGCTACAATGAGCAGTACTTC. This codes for CASSQVTSGSYNEQYF.

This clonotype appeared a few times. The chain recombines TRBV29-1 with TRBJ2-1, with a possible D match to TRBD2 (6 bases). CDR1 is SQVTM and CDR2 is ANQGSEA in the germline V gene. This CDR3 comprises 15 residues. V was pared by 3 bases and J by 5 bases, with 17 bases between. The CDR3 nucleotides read TGCAGCGTTGAGCGGCTAGCGCAAACGAACAATGAGCAGTTCTTC. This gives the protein CSVERLAQTNNEQFF.

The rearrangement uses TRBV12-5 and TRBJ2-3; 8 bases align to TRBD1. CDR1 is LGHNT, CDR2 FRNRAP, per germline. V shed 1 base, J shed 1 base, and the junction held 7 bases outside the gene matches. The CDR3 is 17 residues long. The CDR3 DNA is TGTGCTAGTGGTTTGGAACAGGGGGTTCGTGGCACAGATACGCAGTATTTT. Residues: CASGLEQGVRGTDTQYF.

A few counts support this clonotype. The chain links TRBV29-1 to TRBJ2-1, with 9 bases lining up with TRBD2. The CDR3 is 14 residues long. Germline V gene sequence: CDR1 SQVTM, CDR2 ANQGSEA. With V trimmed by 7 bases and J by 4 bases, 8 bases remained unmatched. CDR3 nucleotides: TGCAGCGCCCATAGCGGGGGCCCATACAATGAGCAGTTCTTC. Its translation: CSAHSGGPYNEQFF.

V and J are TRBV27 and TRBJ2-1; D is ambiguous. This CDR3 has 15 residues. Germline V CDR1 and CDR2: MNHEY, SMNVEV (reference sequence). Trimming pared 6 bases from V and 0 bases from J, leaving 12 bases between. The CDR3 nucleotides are TGTGCCAGCAGAGGGTCTCCTAGCTCCTACAATGAGCAGTTCTTC. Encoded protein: CASRGSPSSYNEQFF.

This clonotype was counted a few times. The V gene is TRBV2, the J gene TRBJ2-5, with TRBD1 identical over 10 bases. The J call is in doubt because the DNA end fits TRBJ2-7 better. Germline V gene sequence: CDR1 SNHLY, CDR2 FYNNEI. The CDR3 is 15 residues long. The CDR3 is CASSYDRGRVYEQYF. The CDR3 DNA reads TGTGCCAGCAGTTATGACAGGGGGCGCGTCTACGAGCAGTACTTC.

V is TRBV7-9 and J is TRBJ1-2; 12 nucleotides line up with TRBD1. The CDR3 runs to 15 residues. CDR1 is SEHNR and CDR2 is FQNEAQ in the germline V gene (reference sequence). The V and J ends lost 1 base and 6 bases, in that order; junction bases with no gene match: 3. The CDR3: CASSLVGTGGNGYTF. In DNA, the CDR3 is TGTGCCAGCAGCTTAGTAGGGACAGGGGGCAATGGCTACACCTTC.